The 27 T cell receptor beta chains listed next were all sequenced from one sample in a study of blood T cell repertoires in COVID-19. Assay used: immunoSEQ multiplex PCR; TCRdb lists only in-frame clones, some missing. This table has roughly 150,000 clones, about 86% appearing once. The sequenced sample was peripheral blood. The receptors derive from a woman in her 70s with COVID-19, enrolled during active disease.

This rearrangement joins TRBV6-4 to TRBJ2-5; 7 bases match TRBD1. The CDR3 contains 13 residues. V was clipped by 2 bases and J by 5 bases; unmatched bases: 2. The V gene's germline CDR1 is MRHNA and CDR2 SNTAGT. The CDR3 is CASSDVRGETQYF. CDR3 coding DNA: TGTGCCAGCAGTGACGTCAGGGGGGAGACCCAGTACTTC.

CDR3: CAVRESKNIQYF. The CDR3 nucleotides are TGTGCCGTCAGGGAATCCAAAAACATTCAGTACTTC. V and J are TRBV19 and TRBJ2-4; D possibly corresponds to TRBD1 (5 bases). This CDR3 is 12 amino acids long. V was pared by 11 bases and J by 2 bases, with 10 bases between. Germline V lookup: CDR1 LNHDA, CDR2 SQIVND (reference sequence). The whole variable domain, remainder taken from reference TRBV19 and TRBJ2-4, is DGGITQSPKYLFRKEGQNVTLSCEQNLNHDAMYWYRQDPGQGLRLIYYSQIVNDFQKGDIAEGYSVSREKKESFPLTVTSAQKNPTAFYLCAVRESKNIQYFGAGTRLSVL.

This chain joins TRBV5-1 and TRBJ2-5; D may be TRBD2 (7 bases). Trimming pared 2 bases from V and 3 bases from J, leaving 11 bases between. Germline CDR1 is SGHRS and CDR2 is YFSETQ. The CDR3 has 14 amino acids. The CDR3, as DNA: TGCGCCAGCAGCTTAGGCGGGGGCAAAGAGACCCAGTACTTC. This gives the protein CASSLGGGKETQYF.

The CDR3 here is CASTPRDSGELFF. Here the CDR3 DNA reads TGTGCCAGCACCCCACGAGATTCCGGGGAGCTGTTTTTT. The gene calls are TRBV18 and TRBJ2-2; D remains unclear. Trimming took 8 bases from V and 6 from J, leaving 13 bases between them. The CDR3 covers 13 residues. The germline V gene has CDR1 KGHSH and CDR2 LQKENI.

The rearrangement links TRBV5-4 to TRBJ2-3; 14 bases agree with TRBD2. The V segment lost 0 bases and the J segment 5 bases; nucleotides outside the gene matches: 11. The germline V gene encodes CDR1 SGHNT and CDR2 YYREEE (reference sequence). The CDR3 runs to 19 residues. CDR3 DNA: TGTGCCAGCAGCTTGGCCTCGGGACTAGCGGGGGAGGAGGTAGATACGCAGTATTTT. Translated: CASSLASGLAGEEVDTQYF.

The CDR3 loop reads CASSGDRGLYNEQFF. The CDR3, as DNA: TGCGCCAGCAGCGGGGACAGGGGGCTATACAATGAGCAGTTCTTC. The V call is TRBV5-1, the J call TRBJ2-1, with TRBD1 matching 12 bases. Germline loops: CDR1 SGHRS, CDR2 YFSETQ. Losses at the gene ends were 4 bases for V and 4 bases for J; bases not matched to a gene: 3. The CDR3 totals 15 residues.

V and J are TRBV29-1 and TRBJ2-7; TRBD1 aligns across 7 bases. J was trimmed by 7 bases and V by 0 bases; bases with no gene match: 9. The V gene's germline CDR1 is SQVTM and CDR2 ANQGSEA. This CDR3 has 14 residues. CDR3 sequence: CSVEEGAARGEQYF. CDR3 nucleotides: TGCAGCGTTGAAGAGGGTGCAGCCAGGGGGGAGCAGTACTTC.

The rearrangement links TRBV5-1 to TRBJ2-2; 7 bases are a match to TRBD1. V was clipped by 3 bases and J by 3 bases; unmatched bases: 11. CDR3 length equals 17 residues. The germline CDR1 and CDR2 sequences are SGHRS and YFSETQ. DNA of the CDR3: TGCGCCAGCAGCTCCCCAACGAGGGGGCGGGACACCGGGGAGCTGTTTTTT. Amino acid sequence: CASSSPTRGRDTGELFF.

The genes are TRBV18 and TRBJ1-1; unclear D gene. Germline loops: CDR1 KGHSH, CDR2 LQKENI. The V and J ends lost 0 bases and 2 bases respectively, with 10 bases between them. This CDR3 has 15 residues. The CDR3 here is CASSPPSAVNTEAFF. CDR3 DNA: TGTGCCAGCTCACCACCGTCCGCAGTTAACACTGAAGCTTTCTTT.

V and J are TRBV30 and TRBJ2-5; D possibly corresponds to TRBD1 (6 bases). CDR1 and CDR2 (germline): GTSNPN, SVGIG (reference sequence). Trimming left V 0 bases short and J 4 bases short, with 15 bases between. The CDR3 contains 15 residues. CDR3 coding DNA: TGTGCCTGGAGTGTACGGAAGGGGGTTAGAGAGACCCAGTACTTC. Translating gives CAWSVRKGVRETQYF.

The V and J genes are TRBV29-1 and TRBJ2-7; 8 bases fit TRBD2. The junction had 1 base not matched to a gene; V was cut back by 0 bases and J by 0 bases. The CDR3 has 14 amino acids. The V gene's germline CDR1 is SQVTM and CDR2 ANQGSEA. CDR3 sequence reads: CSVEERGDSYEQYF. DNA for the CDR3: TGCAGCGTTGAAGAGCGGGGGGACTCCTACGAGCAGTACTTC.

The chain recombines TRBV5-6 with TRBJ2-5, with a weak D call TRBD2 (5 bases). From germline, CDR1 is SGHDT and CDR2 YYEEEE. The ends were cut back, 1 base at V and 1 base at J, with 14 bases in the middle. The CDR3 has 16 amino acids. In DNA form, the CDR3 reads TGTGCCAGCAGCTTGTTACCGGGGAACCTCCAAGAGACCCAGTACTTC. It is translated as CASSLLPGNLQETQYF. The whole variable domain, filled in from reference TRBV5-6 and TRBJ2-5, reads DAGVTQSPTHLIKTRGQQVTLRCSPKSGHDTVSWYQQALGQGPQFIFQYYEEEERQRGNFPDRFSGHQFPNYSSELNVNALLLGDSALYLCASSLLPGNLQETQYFGPGTRLLVL.

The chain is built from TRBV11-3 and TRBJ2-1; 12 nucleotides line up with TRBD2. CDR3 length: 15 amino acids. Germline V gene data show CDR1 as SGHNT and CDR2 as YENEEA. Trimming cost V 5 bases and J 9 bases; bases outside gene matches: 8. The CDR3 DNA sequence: TGTGCCAGCAGCGATCTAGCGGGGGGGCTGGGTGAGCAGTTCTTC. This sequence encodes CASSDLAGGLGEQFF.

CDR3 bases: TGTGCCAGTAGTCCTCCGGGGCGGGGGGGTTATGAGCAGTTCTTC. Residues: CASSPPGRGGYEQFF. This chain connects TRBV19 to TRBJ2-1; 9 nucleotides line up with TRBD2. Germline lookup yields CDR1 LNHDA and CDR2 SQIVND (reference sequence). V gave up 5 bases and J gave up 8 bases; unmatched junction bases: 10. This CDR3 contains 15 residues.

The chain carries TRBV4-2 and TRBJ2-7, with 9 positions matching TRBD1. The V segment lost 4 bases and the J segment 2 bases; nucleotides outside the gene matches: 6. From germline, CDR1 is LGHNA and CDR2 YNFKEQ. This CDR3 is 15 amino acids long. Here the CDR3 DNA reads TGTGCCAGCAGCCTCTGGACAGGGGCGACCTACGAGCAGTACTTC. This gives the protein CASSLWTGATYEQYF.

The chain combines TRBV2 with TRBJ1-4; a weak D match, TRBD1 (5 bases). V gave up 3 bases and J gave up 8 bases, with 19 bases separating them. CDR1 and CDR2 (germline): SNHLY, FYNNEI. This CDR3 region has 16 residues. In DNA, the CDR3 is TGTGCCAGCAGTGATTCGGGGGTCGTAGGCGTGGAAAAACTGTTTTTT. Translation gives CASSDSGVVGVEKLFF.

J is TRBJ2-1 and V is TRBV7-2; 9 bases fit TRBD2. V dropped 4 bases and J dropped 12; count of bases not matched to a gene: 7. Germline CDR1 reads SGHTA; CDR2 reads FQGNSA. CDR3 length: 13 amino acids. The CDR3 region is CASSSLAGRAQFF. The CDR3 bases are TGTGCCAGCAGCTCGCTAGCGGGGCGGGCGCAGTTCTTC.

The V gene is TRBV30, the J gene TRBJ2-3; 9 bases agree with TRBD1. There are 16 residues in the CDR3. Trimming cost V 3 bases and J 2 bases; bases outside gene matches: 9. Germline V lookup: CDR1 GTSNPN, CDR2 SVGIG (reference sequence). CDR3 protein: CAWSNTGGWITDTQYF. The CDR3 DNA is TGTGCCTGGAGCAATACAGGGGGCTGGATCACAGATACGCAGTATTTT. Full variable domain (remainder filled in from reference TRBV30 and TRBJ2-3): SQTIHQWPATLVQPVGSPLSLECTVEGTSNPNLYWYRQAAGRGLQLLFYSVGIGQISSEVPQNLSASRPQDRQFILSSKKLLLSDSGFYLCAWSNTGGWITDTQYFGPGTRLTVL.

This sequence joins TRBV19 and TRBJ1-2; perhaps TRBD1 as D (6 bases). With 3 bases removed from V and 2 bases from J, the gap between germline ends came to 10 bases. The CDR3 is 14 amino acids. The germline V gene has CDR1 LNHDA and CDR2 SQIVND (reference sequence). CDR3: CASSIRGANYGYTF. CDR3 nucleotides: TGTGCCAGTAGTATTCGGGGGGCCAACTATGGCTACACCTTC. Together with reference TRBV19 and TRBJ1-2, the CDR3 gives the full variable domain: DGGITQSPKYLFRKEGQNVTLSCEQNLNHDAMYWYRQDPGQGLRLIYYSQIVNDFQKGDIAEGYSVSREKKESFPLTVTSAQKNPTAFYLCASSIRGANYGYTFGSGTRLTVV.

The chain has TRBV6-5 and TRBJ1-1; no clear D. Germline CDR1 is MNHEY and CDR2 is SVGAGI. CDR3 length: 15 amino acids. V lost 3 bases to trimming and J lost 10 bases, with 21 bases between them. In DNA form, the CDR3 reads TGTGCCAGCAGTTATTTCTCGCTCGGAGCGTTCGGAGCTTTCTTT. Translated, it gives CASSYFSLGAFGAFF.

The CDR3 spells CAWGTGKYNSPLHF. As DNA, the CDR3 is TGTGCCTGGGGGACAGGAAAGTACAATTCACCCCTCCACTTT. The rearrangement uses TRBV30 and TRBJ1-6; TRBD1 matches 8 bases. The CDR3 consists of 14 residues. The V segment lost 5 bases and the J segment 7 bases; nucleotides outside the gene matches: 7. Germline lookup yields CDR1 GTSNPN and CDR2 SVGIG (reference sequence).

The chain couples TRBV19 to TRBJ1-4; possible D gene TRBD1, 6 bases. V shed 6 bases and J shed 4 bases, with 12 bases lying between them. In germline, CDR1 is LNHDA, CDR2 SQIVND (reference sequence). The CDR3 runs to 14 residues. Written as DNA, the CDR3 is TGTGCCAGTAGCGCAGGGGATTTTAATGAAAAACTGTTTTTT. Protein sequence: CASSAGDFNEKLFF. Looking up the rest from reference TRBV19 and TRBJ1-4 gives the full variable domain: DGGITQSPKYLFRKEGQNVTLSCEQNLNHDAMYWYRQDPGQGLRLIYYSQIVNDFQKGDIAEGYSVSREKKESFPLTVTSAQKNPTAFYLCASSAGDFNEKLFFGSGTQLSVL.

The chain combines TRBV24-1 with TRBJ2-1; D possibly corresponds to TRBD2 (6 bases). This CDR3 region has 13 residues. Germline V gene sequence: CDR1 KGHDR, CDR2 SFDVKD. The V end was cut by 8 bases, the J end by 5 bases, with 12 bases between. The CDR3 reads CATKGGRDNEQFF. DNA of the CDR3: TGTGCCACCAAGGGAGGTAGAGACAATGAGCAGTTCTTC.

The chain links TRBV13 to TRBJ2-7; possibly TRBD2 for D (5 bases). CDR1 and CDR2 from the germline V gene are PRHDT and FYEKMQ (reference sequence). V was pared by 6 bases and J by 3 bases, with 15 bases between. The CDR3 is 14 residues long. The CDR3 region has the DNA TGTGCCAGCAGGAGGTCGGGAAGGAGCTACGAGCAGTACTTC. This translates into CASRRSGRSYEQYF.

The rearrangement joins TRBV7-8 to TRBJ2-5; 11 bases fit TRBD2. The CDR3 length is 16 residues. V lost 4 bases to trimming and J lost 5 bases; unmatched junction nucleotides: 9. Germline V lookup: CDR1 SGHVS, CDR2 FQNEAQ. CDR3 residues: CASSSPTSGDLETQYF. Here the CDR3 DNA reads TGTGCCAGCAGCTCACCGACTAGCGGGGATCTGGAGACCCAGTACTTC.

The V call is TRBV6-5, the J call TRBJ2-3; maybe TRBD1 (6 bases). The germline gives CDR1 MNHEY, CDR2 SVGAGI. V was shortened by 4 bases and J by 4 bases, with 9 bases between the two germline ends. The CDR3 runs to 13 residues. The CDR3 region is CASSSNRADTQYF. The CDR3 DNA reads TGTGCCAGCAGTTCCAACAGGGCAGATACGCAGTATTTT.

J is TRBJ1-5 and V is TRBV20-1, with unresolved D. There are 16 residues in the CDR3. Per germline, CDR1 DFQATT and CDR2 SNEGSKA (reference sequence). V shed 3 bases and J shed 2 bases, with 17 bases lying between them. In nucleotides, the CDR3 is TGCAGTGCTAGTTTCCCTATGCGGGTCGGCAATCAGCCCCAGCATTTT. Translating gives CSASFPMRVGNQPQHF.